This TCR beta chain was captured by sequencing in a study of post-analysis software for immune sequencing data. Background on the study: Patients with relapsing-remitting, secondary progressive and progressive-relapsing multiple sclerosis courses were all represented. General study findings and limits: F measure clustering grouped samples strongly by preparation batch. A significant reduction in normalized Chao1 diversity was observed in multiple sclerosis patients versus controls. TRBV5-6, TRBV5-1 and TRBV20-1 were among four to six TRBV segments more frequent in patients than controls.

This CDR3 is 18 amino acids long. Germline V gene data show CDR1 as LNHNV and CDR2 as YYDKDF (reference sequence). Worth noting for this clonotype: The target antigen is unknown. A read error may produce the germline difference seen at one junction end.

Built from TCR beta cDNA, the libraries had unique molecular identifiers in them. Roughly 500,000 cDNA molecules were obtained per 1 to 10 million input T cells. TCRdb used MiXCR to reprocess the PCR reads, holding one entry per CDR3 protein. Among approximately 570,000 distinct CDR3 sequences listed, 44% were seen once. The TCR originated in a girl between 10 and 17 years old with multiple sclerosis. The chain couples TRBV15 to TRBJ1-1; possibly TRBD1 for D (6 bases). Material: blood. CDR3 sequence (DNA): TGTGCCATCAGCAGAGAAGGAGGGAGGGACACCTCGTACACTGAAGCTTTCTTT. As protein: CAISREGGRDTSYTEAFF. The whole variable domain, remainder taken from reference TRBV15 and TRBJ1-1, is DAMVIQNPRYQVTQFGKPVTLSCSQTLNHNVMYWYQQKSSQAPKLLFHYYDKDFNNEADTPDNFQSRRPNTSFCFLDIRSPGLGDTAMYLCAISREGGRDTSYTEAFFGQGTRLTVV.